The T cell receptor beta chain under discussion was sequenced for a study of CD8+CD57+ T cells in acquired aplastic anemia. Points on this clonotype: Its antigen is not known. One junction end disagrees with the germline gene, perhaps due to a read error.

The germline CDR1 and CDR2 sequences are SGHTA and FQGNSA. There are 15 residues in the CDR3. CDR3 and TCR beta VDJ profiling relied on a genomic DNA template. TCRdb recomputed calls from the reads with MiXCR, one row per CDR3 protein. The profile covers 160,000 or so distinct CDR3 sequences, with around 50% appearing a single time and more than 1% taken by the ten largest. General study points: Overlapping CD8+ CDR3 repertoires of patients and controls contained approximately 28 shared sequences. Patients did not significantly differ from controls in CD8+ Simpson's diversity.

Whoever was chosen for sequencing had shown CD8+CD57+ cell expansion by flow cytometry. The patients, all of them, had severe acquired aplastic anemia. There was no therapy given to any patient before the blood sampling took place. The chain is built from TRBV7-2 and TRBJ1-2; 8 bases map to TRBD1. The clonotype originates from a human donor with aplastic anemia. Sequencing input: sorted CD4+, CD8+, or CD8+CD57+ T cells (not recorded which) from PBMCs. CDR3 sequence: CAGSLTRGRTSGYTF. The DNA of the CDR3 is TGTGCCGGCAGCTTAACCAGGGGGCGAACGAGTGGCTACACCTTC. The full variable domain, in which reference TRBV7-2 and TRBJ1-2 provide the parts outside the CDR3, is GAGVSQSPSNKVTEKGKDVELRCDPISGHTALYWYRQSLGQGLEFLIYFQGNSAPDKSGLPSDRFSAERTGGSVSTLTIQRTQQEDSAVYLCAGSLTRGRTSGYTFGSGTRLTVV.